This T cell receptor (beta chain) comes out of a study of blood T cell repertoires in COVID-19. The CDR3 loop spans 14 amino acids. The junction had 6 bases not matched to a gene; V was cut back by 3 bases and J by 7 bases. Germline CDR1 is MDHEN and CDR2 is SYDVKM. In the original processing: For nucleated cells, counts were estimated from reference gene primer amplification. The data were produced by immunoSEQ multiplex PCR, yet TCRdb's version contains in-frame clones alone and is incomplete. The DNA gave D and trimming, while V, J and clone size come from that table. Here the sample spans a few hundred thousand clones, more than 65% being singletons.

The chain couples TRBV28 to TRBJ1-5; 7 bases match TRBD1. This clonotype was obtained from a man aged 50 or older who had recovered from COVID-19. The sample comprised PBMCs or T cells enriched from blood (not recorded which). The CDR3 loop reads CASSFPQGVQPQHF. CDR3 nucleotides: TGTGCCAGCAGTTTCCCCCAGGGGGTCCAGCCCCAGCATTTT.